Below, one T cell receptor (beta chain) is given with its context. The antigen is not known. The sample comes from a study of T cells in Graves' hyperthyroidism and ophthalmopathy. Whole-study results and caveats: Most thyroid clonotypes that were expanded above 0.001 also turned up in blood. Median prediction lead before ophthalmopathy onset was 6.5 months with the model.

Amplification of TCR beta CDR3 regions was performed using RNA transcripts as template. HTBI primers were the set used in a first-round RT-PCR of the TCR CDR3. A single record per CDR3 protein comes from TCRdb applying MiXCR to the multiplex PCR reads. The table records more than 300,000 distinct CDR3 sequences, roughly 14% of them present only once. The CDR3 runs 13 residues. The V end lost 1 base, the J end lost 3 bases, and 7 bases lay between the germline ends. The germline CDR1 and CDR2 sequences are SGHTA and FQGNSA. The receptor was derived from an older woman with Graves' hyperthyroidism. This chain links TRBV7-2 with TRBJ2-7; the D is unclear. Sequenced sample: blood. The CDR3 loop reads CASSLGRYYEQYF. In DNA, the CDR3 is TGTGCCAGCAGCTTAGGCAGATACTACGAGCAGTACTTC.